This T cell receptor (beta chain) was found in a study of persistence of HIV-infected CD4 T cells. A remark on this clone: Its antigen remains unidentified.

An overlapping HIV-1 Gag peptide pool stimulated these cells at roughly 1 ug/peptide/mL. CD40L-negative CD69-negative CD45RO-high memory CD4+ T cells were sorted as populations depleted of antigen-responding cells. The ends were cut back, 4 bases at V and 4 bases at J, with 7 bases in the middle. Germline V gene sequence: CDR1 LGHDT, CDR2 YNNKEL (reference sequence). CDR3 length: 13 residues. General study results and limits: Antigen-responding cells were enriched for degenerate expanded CDR3beta sequences.

Sequencing used immunoSEQ version 4 in survey mode. Clones were sequenced by immunoSEQ multiplex PCR, and TCRdb holds only the in-frame ones, with some missing. The profile shows around 30,000 clones, roughly 82% of them singletons. Material: CD4+ T cells sorted from PBMCs after roughly 17-hour stimulation, obtained from a patient who received antiretroviral therapy. The source of this sequence is an adult woman with HIV who was CMV-seropositive. This chain joins TRBV3-1 (or the pseudogene TRBV3-2) and TRBJ2-2; D may be TRBD1 (5 bases). For the CDR3, the DNA is TGTGCCAGCAGCCGGACATCCACCGGGGAGCTGTTTTTT. It is translated as CASSRTSTGELFF.